The entry that follows covers one T cell receptor beta chain sequence. The source of the sample is a study of blood T cell repertoires in COVID-19. The wider study: T cells, B-cell-depleted T cells, or PBMCs provided the cDNA or gDNA that served as material.

This table comes from immunoSEQ multiplex PCR, and its TCRdb copy is limited to in-frame clones, with some not included. The sample holds fewer than 250,000 clones, about four fifths seen once. V lost 2 bases, J lost 6 bases, and 3 bases stayed unmatched. From germline, CDR1 is MDHEN and CDR2 SYDVKM. This CDR3 is built from 14 residues. The TCR was taken from a woman between 35 and 50 years old who had been exposed to COVID-19. The rearrangement uses TRBV28 and TRBJ2-2; 7 bases agree with TRBD1. Sequencing was performed on PBMCs or T cells enriched from blood (not recorded which). CDR3 region: CASSLTGVAGELFF. CDR3 nucleotides: TGTGCCAGCAGTTTAACAGGGGTAGCCGGGGAGCTGTTTTTT.